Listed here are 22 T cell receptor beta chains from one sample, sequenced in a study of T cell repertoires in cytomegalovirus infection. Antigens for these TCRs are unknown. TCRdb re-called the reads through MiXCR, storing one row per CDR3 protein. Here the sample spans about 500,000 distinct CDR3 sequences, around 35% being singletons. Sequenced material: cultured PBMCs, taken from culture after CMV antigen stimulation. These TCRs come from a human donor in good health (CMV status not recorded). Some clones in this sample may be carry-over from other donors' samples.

For the CDR3, the DNA is TGTGCCAGCAGTTACACCAGGGAATCCGGCACCATATATTTT. It specifies CASSYTRESGTIYF. The chain carries TRBV6-8 and TRBJ1-3; D may be TRBD1 (5 bases). Per germline, CDR1 MNHGY and CDR2 SAAAGT. Trimming shortened V by 2 bases and J by 9 bases, and 14 bases separated the two germline ends. This CDR3 has 14 amino acids.

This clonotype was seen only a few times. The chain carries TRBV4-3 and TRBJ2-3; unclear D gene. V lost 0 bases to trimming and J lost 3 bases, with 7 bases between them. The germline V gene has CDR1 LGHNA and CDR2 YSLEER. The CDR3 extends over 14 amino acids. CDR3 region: CASSQEAPTDTQYF. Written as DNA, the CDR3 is TGCGCCAGCAGCCAAGAGGCCCCGACAGATACGCAGTATTTT.

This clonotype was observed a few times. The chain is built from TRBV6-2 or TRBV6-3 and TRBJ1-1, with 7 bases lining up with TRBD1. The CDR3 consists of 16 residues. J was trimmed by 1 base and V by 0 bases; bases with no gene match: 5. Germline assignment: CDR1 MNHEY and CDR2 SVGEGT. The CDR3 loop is CASSYSPGQPNTEAFF. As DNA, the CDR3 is TGTGCCAGCAGTTACTCACCGGGACAGCCGAACACTGAAGCTTTCTTT.

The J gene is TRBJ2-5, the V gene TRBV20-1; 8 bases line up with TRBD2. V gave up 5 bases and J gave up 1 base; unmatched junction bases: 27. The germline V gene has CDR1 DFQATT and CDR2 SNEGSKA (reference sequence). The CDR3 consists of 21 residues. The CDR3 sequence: CSASPRKAGVWIGKFQETQYF. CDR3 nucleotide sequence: TGCAGTGCTTCCCCTAGGAAAGCGGGAGTCTGGATAGGGAAGTTCCAAGAGACCCAGTACTTC.

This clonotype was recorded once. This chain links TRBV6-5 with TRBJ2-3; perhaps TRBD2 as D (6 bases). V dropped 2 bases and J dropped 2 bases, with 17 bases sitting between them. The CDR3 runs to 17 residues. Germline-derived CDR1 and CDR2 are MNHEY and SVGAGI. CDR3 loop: CASSYGTHPPSTDTQYF. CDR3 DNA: TGTGCCAGCAGTTACGGGACTCACCCACCCTCCACAGATACGCAGTATTTT.

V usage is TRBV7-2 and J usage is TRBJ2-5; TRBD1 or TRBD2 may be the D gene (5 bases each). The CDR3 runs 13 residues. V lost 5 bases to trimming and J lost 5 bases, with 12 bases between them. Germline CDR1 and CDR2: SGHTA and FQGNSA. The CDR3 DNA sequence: TGTGCCAGCAGCAAAAAGGGACCGGAGACCCAGTACTTC. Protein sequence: CASSKKGPETQYF.

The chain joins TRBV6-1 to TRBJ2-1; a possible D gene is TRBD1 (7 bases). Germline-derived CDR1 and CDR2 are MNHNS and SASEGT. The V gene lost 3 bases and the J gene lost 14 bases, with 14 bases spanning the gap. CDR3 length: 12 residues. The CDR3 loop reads CASSELDREEFF. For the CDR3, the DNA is TGTGCCAGCAGTGAGCTAGACAGGGAGGAGTTCTTC.

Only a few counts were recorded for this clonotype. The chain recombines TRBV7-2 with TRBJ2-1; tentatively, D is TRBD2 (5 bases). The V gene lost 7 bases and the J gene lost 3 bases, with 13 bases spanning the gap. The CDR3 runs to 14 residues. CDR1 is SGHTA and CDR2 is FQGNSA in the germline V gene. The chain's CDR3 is CASTREGVYNEQFF. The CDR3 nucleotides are TGTGCCAGCACCAGAGAGGGCGTCTACAATGAGCAGTTCTTC.

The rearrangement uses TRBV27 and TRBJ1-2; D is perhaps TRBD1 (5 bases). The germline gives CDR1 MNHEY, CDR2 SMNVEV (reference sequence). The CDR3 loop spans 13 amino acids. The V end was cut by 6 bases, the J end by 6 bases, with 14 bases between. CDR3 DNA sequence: TGTGCCAGCAGCAGAGGGACGGGCAATGGCTACACCTTC. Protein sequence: CASSRGTGNGYTF.

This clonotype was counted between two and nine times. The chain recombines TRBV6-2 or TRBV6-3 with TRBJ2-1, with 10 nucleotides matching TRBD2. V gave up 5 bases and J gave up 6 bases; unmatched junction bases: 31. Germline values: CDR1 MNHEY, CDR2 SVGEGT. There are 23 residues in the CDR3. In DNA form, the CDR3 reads TGTGCCAGCAGTCCCCGGGGCAGGGGAACGGGGACTAGCGACCGGAGGGGAGGCAATGAGCAGTTCTTC. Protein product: CASSPRGRGTGTSDRRGGNEQFF.

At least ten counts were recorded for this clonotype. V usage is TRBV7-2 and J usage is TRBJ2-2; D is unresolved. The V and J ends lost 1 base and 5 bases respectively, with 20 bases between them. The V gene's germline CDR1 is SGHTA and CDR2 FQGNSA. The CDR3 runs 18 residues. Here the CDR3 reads CASSLVRPTIVRTGELFF. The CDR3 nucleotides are TGTGCCAGCAGCTTAGTTCGTCCTACCATAGTGAGAACCGGGGAGCTGTTTTTT.

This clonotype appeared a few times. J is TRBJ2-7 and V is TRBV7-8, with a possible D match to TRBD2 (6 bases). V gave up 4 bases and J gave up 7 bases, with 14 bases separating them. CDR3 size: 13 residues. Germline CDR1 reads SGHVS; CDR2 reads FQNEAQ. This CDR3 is CASSSGTAGEQYF. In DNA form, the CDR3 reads TGTGCCAGCAGCTCCGGGACTGCCGGGGAGCAGTACTTC. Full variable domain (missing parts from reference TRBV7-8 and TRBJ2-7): GAGVSQSPRYKVAKRGQDVALRCDPISGHVSLFWYQQALGQGPEFLTYFQNEAQLDKSGLPSDRFFAERPEGSVSTLKIQRTQQEDSAVYLCASSSGTAGEQYFGPGTRLTVT.

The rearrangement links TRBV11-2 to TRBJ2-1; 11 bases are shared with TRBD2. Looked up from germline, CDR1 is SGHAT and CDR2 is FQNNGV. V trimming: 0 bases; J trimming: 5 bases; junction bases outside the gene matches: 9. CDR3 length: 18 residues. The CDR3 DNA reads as TGTGCCAGCAGCTTAGATCGAACGGGACTAGCGGCGAACAATGAGCAGTTCTTC. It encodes CASSLDRTGLAANNEQFF.

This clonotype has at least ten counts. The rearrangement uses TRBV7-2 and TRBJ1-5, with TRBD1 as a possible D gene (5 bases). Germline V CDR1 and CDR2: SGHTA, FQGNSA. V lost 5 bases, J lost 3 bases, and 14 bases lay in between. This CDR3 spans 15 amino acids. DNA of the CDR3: TGTGCCAGCAGCGCGGGACGGAGAATCAATCAGCCCCAGCATTTT. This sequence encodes CASSAGRRINQPQHF.

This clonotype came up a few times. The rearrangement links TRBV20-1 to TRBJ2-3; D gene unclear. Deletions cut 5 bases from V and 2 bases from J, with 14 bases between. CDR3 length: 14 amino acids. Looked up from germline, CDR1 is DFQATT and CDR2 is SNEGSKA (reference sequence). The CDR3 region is CSALERRSTDTQYF. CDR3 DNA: TGCAGTGCTTTAGAGAGGAGATCCACAGATACGCAGTATTTT.

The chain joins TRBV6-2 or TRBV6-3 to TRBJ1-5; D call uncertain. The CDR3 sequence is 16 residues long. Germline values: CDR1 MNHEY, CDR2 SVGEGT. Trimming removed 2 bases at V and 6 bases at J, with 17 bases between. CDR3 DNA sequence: TGTGCCAGCAGTTACCTCGACAATGGGGTAGGTCAGCCCCAGCATTTT. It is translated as CASSYLDNGVGQPQHF.

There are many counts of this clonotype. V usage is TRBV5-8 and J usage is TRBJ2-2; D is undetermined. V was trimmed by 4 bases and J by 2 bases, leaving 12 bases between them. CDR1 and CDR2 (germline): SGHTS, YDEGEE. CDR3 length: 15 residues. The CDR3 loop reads CASSAARDNTGELFF. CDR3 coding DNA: TGTGCCAGCAGCGCCGCTAGAGATAACACCGGGGAGCTGTTTTTT.

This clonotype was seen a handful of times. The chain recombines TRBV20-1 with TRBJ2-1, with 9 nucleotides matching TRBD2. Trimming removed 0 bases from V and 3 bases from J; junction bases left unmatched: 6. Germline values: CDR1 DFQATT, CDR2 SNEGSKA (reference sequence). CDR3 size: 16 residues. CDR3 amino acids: CSARDVAGGFYNEQFF. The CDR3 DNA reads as TGCAGTGCTAGAGATGTCGCGGGAGGGTTCTACAATGAGCAGTTCTTC.

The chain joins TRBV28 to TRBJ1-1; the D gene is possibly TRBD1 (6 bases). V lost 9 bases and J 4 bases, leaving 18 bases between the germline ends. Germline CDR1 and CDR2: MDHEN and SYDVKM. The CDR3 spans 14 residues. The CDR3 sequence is CASNGGAAGTEAFF. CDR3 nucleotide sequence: TGTGCCAGTAATGGGGGGGCAGCTGGCACTGAAGCTTTCTTT.

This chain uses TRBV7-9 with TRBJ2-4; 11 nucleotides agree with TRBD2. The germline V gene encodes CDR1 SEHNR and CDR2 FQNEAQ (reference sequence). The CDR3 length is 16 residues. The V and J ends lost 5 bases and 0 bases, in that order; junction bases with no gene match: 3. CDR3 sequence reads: CASSPTSGIAKNIQYF. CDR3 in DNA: TGTGCCAGCAGCCCGACTAGCGGGATAGCCAAAAACATTCAGTACTTC. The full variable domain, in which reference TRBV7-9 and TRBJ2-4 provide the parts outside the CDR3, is DTGVSQNPRHKITKRGQNVTFRCDPISEHNRLYWYRQTLGQGPEFLTYFQNEAQLEKSRLLSDRFSAERPKGSFSTLEIQRTEQGDSAMYLCASSPTSGIAKNIQYFGAGTRLSVL.

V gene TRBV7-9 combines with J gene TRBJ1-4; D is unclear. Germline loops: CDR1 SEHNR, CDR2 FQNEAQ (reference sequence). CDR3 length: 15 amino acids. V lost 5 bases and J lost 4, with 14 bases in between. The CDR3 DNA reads TGTGCCAGCAGCCCGGCGAGGACTTTTAATGAAAAACTGTTTTTT. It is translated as CASSPARTFNEKLFF.

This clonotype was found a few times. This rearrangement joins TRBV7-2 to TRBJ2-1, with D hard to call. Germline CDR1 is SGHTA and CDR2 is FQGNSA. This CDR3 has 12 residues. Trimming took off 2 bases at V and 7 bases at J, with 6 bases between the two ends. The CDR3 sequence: CASSLTRNEQFF. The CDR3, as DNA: TGTGCCAGCAGCTTAACCCGAAATGAGCAGTTCTTC.